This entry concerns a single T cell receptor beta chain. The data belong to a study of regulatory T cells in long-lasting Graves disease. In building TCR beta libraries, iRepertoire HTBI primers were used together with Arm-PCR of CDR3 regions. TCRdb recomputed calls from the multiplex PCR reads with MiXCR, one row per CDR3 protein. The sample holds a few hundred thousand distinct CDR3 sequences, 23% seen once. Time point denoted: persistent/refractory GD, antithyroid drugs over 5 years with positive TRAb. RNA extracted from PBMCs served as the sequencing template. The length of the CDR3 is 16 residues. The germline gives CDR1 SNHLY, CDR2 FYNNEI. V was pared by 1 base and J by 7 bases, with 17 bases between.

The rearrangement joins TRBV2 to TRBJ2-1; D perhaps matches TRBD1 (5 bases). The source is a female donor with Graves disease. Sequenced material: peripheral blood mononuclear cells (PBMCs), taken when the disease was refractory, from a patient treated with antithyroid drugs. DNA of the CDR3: TGTGCCAGCAGTGAAGAATCAGGGCAGGTGCTAAATGAGCAGTTCTTC. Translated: CASSEESGQVLNEQFF.